This section outlines one TCR beta chain sequence together with its context. The data are from a study of blood T cell repertoires in COVID-19. In the study overall: The study drew acute and convalescent COVID-19 samples from the United States, Italy and Spain. T cells, B-cell-depleted T cells, or PBMCs supplied cDNA or gDNA.

In the source study's methods: Amplification from reference gene primers served as the basis for estimated nucleated cell counts. The table came from immunoSEQ multiplex PCR; TCRdb's copy has only in-frame clones and leaves some out. V and J calls plus clone size are reproduced from that table; the DNA served to infer D and trimming. The sample gives roughly 290,000 clones, around 87% of which show up once; about 8% is in the top ten. With 2 bases removed from V and 0 bases from J, the gap between germline ends came to 12 bases. The CDR3 is made up of 16 amino acids. The germline gives CDR1 SGDLS, CDR2 YYNGEE.

The source of this sequence is a woman between 45 and 60 years old who had recovered from COVID-19. The sample comprised peripheral blood. The chain uses TRBV9 and TRBJ2-1, with D perhaps TRBD2 (6 bases). Written as DNA, the CDR3 is TGTGCCAGCAGCGTGGGGGGTGCACGCTCCTACAATGAGCAGTTCTTC. Translating gives CASSVGGARSYNEQFF. Full variable domain (outside the CDR3, taken from reference TRBV9 and TRBJ2-1): DSGVTQTPKHLITATGQRVTLRCSPRSGDLSVYWYQQSLDQGLQFLIQYYNGEERAKGNILERFSAQQFPDLHSELNLSSLELGDSALYFCASSVGGARSYNEQFFGPGTRLTVL.